This entry is about one T cell receptor (beta chain). The data are from a study of blood T cell repertoires in COVID-19. Overall study: Sites in the United States, Italy and Spain provided acute and convalescent COVID-19 samples.

CDR1 and CDR2 from the germline V gene are SQVTM and ANQGSEA. The ends lost 3 bases at V and 2 bases at J; junction bases unmatched: 10. CDR3 length equals 16 residues. In the original workflow: Reference gene primer amplification yielded estimated nucleated cell counts. Generated by immunoSEQ multiplex PCR, the TCRdb table keeps only in-frame clones and is missing some. V and J calls and clone size follow that table, whereas D and trimming were derived from the DNA. In the table there are some 200,000 clones, approximately 86% of which are singletons. The sequence came from a young man with acute COVID-19. The sequenced sample consisted of PBMCs or T cells enriched from blood (not recorded which). V gene TRBV29-1 combines with J gene TRBJ2-7; TRBD2 aligns across 10 bases. This CDR3 is CSVERESSGRPYEQYF. DNA of the CDR3: TGCAGCGTTGAGAGGGAATCTAGCGGGAGACCCTACGAGCAGTACTTC.